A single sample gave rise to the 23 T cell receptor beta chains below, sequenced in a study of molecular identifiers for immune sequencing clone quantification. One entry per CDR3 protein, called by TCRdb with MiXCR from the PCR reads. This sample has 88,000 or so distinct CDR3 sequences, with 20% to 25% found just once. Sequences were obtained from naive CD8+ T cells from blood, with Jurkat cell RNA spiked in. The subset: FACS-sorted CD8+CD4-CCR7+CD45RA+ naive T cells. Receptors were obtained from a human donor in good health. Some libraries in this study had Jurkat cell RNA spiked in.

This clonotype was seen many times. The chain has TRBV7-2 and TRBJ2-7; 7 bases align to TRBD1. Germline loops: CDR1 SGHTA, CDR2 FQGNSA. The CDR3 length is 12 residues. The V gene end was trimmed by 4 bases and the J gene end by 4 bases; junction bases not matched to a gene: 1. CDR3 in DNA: TGTGCCAGCAGCTCGACAGGGTACGAGCAGTACTTC. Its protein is CASSSTGYEQYF.

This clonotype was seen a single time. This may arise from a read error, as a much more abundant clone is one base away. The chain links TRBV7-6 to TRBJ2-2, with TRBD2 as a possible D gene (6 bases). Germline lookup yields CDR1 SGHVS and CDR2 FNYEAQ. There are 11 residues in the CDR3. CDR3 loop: CANSGPGELFF. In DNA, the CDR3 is TGTGCCAACAGCGGGCCCGGGGAGCTGTTTTTT.

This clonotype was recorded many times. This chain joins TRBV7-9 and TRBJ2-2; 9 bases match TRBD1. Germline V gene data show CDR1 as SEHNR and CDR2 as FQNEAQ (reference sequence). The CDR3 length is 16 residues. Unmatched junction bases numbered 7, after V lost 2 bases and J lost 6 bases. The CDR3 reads CASSLLGTGKPGELFF. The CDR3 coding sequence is TGTGCCAGCAGCTTACTCGGGACAGGGAAGCCCGGGGAGCTGTTTTTT.

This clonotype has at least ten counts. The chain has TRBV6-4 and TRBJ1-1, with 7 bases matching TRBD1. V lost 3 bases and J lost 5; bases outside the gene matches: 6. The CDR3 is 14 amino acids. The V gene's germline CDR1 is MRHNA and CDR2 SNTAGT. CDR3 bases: TGTGCCAGCAGTGAAGACATCAGGGGGACTGAAGCTTTCTTT. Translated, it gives CASSEDIRGTEAFF.

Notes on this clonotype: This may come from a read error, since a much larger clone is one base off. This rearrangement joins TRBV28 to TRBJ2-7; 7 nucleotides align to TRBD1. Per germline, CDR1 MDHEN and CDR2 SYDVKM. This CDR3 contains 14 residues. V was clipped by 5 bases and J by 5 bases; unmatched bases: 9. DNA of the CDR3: TGTGCCAGCAGTCCAAGGACAGGCCCCCACGAGCAGTACTTC. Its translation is CASSPRTGPHEQYF.

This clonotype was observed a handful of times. CDR3 nucleotide sequence: TGTGCCAGCAGCAGACCGGGACAGGGGCCGGGGGAGCAGTACTTC. This translates into CASSRPGQGPGEQYF. This chain links TRBV5-6 with TRBJ2-7, with 10 bases matching TRBD1. V dropped 4 bases and J dropped 7; count of bases not matched to a gene: 11. This CDR3 is built from 15 residues. The germline V gene encodes CDR1 SGHDT and CDR2 YYEEEE.

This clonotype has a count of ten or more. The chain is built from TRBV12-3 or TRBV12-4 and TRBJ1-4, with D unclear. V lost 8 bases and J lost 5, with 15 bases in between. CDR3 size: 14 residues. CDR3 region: CASSRTVRNEKLFF. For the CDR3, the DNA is TGTGCCAGCTCGCGGACGGTACGGAATGAAAAACTGTTTTTT.

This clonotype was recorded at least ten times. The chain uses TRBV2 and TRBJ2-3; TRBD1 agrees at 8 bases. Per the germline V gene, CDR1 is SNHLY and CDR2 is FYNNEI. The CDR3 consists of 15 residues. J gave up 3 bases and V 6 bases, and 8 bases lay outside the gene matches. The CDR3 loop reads CASSTQGGWTDTQYF. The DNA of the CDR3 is TGTGCCAGCAGCACACAGGGGGGTTGGACAGATACGCAGTATTTT.

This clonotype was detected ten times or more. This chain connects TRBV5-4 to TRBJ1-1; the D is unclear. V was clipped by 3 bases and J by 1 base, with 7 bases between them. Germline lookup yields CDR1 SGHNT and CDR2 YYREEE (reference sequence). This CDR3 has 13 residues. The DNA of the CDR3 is TGTGCCAGCAGCTCCCCCCCGAACACTGAAGCTTTCTTT. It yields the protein CASSSPPNTEAFF. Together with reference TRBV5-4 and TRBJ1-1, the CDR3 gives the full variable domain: ETGVTQSPTHLIKTRGQQVTLRCSSQSGHNTVSWYQQALGQGPQFIFQYYREEENGRGNFPPRFSGLQFPNYSSELNVNALELDDSALYLCASSSPPNTEAFFGQGTRLTVV.

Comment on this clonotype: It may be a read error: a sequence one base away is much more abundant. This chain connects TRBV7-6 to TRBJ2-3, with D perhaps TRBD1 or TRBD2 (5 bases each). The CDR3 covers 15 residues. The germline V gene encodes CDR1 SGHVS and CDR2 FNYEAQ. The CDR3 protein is CASSFSRGSTGTQYF. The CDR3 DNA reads TGTGCCAGCAGCTTTTCCCGGGGTAGCACAGGTACGCAGTATTTT.

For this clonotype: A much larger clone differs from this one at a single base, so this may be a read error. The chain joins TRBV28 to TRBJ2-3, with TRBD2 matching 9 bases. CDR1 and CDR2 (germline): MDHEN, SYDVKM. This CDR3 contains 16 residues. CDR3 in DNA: TGTGTCAGCAGTTTCGAGCGGGAGGAACGCCCAGATACGCAGTATTTT. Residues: CVSSFEREERPDTQYF.

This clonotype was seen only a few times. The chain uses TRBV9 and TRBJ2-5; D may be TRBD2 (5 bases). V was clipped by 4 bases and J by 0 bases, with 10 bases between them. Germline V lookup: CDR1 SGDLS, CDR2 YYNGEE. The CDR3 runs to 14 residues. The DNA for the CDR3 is TGTGCCAGCAGCTCACGGACTGACCAAGAGACCCAGTACTTC. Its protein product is CASSSRTDQETQYF. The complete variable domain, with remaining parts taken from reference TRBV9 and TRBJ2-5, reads DSGVTQTPKHLITATGQRVTLRCSPRSGDLSVYWYQQSLDQGLQFLIQYYNGEERAKGNILERFSAQQFPDLHSELNLSSLELGDSALYFCASSSRTDQETQYFGPGTRLLVL.

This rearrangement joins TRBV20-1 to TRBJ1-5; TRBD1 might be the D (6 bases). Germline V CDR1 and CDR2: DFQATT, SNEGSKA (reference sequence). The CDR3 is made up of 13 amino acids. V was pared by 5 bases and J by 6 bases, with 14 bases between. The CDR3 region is CSAYSGDPQPQHF. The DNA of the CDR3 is TGCAGTGCTTATTCAGGGGACCCTCAGCCCCAGCATTTT.

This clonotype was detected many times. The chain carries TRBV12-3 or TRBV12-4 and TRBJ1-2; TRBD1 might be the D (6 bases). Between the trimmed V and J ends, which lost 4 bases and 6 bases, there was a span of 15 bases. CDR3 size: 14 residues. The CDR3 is CASSSTQGIDGYTF. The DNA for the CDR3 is TGTGCCAGCAGTTCTACACAGGGAATAGATGGCTACACCTTC.

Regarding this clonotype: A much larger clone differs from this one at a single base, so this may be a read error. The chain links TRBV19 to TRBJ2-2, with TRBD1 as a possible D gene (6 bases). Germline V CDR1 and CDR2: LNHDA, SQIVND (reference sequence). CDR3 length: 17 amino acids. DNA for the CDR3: TGTGCCAGTAGTGTACTAAGGGGACACAAGAACACCGGGGAGCTGCTTTTT. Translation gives CASSVLRGHKNTGELLF.

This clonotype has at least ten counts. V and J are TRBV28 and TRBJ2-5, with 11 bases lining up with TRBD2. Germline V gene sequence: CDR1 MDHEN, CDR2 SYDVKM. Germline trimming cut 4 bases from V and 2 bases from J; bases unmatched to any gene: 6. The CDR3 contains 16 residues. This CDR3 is CASSSRLAGSQETQYF. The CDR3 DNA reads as TGTGCCAGCAGTTCTCGACTAGCGGGATCGCAAGAGACCCAGTACTTC. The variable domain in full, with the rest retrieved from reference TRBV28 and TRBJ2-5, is DVKVTQSSRYLVKRTGEKVFLECVQDMDHENMFWYRQDPGLGLRLIYFSYDVKMKEKGDIPEGYSVSREKKERFSLILESASTNQTSMYLCASSSRLAGSQETQYFGPGTRLLVL.

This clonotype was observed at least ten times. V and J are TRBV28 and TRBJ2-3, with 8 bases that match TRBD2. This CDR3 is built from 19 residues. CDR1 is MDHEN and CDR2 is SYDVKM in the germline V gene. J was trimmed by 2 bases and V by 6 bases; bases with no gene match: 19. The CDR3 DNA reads TGTGCCAGCAGATCACTGGTAGCGGGACTAGAAACCACCACAGATACGCAGTATTTT. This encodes CASRSLVAGLETTTDTQYF. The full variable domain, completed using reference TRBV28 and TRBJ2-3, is DVKVTQSSRYLVKRTGEKVFLECVQDMDHENMFWYRQDPGLGLRLIYFSYDVKMKEKGDIPEGYSVSREKKERFSLILESASTNQTSMYLCASRSLVAGLETTTDTQYFGPGTRLTVL.

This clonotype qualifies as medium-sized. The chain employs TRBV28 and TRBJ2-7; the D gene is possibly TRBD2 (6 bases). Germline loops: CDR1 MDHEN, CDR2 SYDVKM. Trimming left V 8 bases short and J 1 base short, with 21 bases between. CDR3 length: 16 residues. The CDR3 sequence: CASRGVRREPSYEQYF. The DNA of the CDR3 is TGTGCCAGCCGAGGCGTCCGGCGGGAACCATCCTACGAGCAGTACTTC.

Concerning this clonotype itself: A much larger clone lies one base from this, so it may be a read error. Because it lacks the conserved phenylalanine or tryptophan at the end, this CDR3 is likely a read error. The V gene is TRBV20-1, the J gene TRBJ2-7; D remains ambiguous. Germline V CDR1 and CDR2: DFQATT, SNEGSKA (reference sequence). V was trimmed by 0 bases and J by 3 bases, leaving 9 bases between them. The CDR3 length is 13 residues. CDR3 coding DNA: TGCAGTGCTAGAGATGTGTACAGCTACGAGCAGTACTCC. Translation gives CSARDVYSYEQYS.

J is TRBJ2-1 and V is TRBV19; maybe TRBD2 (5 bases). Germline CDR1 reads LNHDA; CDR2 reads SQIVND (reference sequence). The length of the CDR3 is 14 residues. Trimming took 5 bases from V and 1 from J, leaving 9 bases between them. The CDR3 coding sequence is TGTGCCAGTAGTCGGCGGGTTTCCTACAATGAGCAGTTCTTC. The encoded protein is CASSRRVSYNEQFF.

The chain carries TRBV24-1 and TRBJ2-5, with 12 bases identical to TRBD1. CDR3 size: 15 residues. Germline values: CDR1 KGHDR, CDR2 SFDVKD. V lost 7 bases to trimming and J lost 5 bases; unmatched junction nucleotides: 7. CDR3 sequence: CATSLGQGAGETQYF. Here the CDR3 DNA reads TGTGCCACCAGCTTGGGACAGGGGGCCGGGGAGACCCAGTACTTC.

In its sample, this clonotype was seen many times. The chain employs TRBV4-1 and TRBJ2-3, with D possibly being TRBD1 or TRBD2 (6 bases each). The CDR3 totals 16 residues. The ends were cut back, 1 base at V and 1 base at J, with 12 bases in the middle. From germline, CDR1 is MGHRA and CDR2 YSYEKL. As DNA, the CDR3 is TGCGCCAGCAGCCAAGGCGGTAGGGGGGGCACAGATACGCAGTATTTT. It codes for CASSQGGRGGTDTQYF.

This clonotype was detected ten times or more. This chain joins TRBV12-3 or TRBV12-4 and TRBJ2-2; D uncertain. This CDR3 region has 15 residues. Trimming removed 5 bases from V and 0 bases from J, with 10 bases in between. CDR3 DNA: TGTGCCAGCAGTCCCGCTGGGCCGAACACCGGGGAGCTGTTTTTT. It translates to CASSPAGPNTGELFF.